The present T cell receptor beta chain was sequenced within a study of T cells after yellow fever vaccination. This clonotype was found a few times. J gave up 6 bases and V 7 bases, and 10 bases lay outside the gene matches. Per the germline V gene, CDR1 is SNHLY and CDR2 is FYNNEI. This CDR3 comprises 14 residues. It was through 5'RACE template switching that TCR cDNA was made, with a universal primer site and UMIs added. TCRdb recomputed calls from the 5' RACE reads with MiXCR, one row per CDR3 protein. Of over 150,000 distinct CDR3 sequences in the sample, 6.2% were seen once. This sequence joins TRBV2 and TRBJ2-5; 8 bases map to TRBD1. This specimen consisted of CD4+ T cells sorted from PBMCs, obtained on the day of the first yellow fever vaccination. The receptor was isolated from a man aged 18 to 29 who received the YFV17D yellow fever vaccine. The CDR3 DNA follows: TGTGCCAGCACCCTTGGACAGGGAAGACAGACCCAGTACTTC. Translation gives CASTLGQGRQTQYF.